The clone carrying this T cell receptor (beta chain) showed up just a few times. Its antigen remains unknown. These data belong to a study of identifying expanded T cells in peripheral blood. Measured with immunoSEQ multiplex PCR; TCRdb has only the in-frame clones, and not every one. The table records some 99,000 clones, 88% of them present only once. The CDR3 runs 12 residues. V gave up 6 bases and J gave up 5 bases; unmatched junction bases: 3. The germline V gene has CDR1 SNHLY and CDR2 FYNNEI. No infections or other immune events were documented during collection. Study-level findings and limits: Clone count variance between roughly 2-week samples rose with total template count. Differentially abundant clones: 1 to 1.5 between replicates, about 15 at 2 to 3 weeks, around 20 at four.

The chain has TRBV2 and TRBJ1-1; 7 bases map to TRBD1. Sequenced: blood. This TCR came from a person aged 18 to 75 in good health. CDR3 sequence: CASSARGTEAFF. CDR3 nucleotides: TGTGCCAGCAGCGCCAGGGGGACTGAAGCTTTCTTT.